Below, 12 T cell receptor beta chains from the same sample are listed, as sequenced in a study of early T cells in non-severe SARS-CoV-2 infection. TCRdb analysed the 5' RACE reads with MiXCR anew, one entry per CDR3 protein. Of around 20,000 distinct CDR3 sequences in the sample, 4.8% are singletons; the top ten hold approximately 5.7%. The sample was whole blood. These receptors were collected from an adult who was a healthcare worker with PCR-confirmed SARS-CoV-2 infection or an uninfected control (not recorded which).

The table lists this clonotype with many counts. The chain combines TRBV19 with TRBJ2-2; perhaps TRBD1 as D (5 bases). The CDR3 extends over 16 amino acids. CDR1 is LNHDA, CDR2 SQIVND, per germline (reference sequence). V was clipped by 7 bases and J by 2 bases, with 17 bases between them. The DNA for the CDR3 is TGTGCCAGTACCCTACGGGCAGGGTATAACACCGGGGAGCTGTTTTTT. The encoded protein is CASTLRAGYNTGELFF.

This chain's CDR3 is CASSFTPGGYTF. The DNA of the CDR3 is TGTGCCAGCAGCTTCACCCCGGGGGGCTACACCTTC. The genes are TRBV7-9 and TRBJ1-2; D not resolved. CDR1 is SEHNR and CDR2 is FQNEAQ in the germline V gene (reference sequence). The V end was cut by 3 bases, the J end by 8 bases, with 10 bases between. This CDR3 is 12 amino acids long.

The chain joins TRBV18 to TRBJ2-1; the D is unclear. Trimming pared 2 bases from V and 10 bases from J, leaving 15 bases between. This CDR3 has 14 residues. From germline, CDR1 is KGHSH and CDR2 LQKENI. CDR3 amino acids: CASSPGAGLREQFF. The CDR3 nucleotides read TGTGCCAGCTCACCAGGAGCAGGCCTCCGCGAGCAGTTCTTC.

Only a few counts were recorded for this clonotype. V gene TRBV28 combines with J gene TRBJ1-2; D remains ambiguous. The CDR3 contains 14 residues. V was trimmed by 5 bases and J by 8 bases, leaving 18 bases between them. Germline-derived CDR1 and CDR2 are MDHEN and SYDVKM. The CDR3 loop is CASSLAEERQGYTF. CDR3 DNA: TGTGCCAGCAGTCTCGCGGAGGAACGGCAGGGCTACACCTTC.

This clonotype showed up many times. The chain is built from TRBV2 and TRBJ1-1; the D gene is possibly TRBD1 (6 bases). Trimming removed 0 bases from V and 4 bases from J, with 12 bases in between. CDR3 length: 15 amino acids. Germline CDR1 reads SNHLY; CDR2 reads FYNNEI. The CDR3 region has the DNA TGTGCCAGCAGTGAAGCGCGAGGGGGTTTCACTGAAGCTTTCTTT. Translation: CASSEARGGFTEAFF. Combining the CDR3 with reference TRBV2 and TRBJ1-1 gives the whole variable domain EPEVTQTPSHQVTQMGQEVILRCVPISNHLYFYWYRQILGQKVEFLVSFYNNEISEKSEIFDDQFSVERPDGSNFTLKIRSTKLEDSAMYFCASSEARGGFTEAFFGQGTRLTVV.

The V and J genes are TRBV7-2 and TRBJ1-3; D is perhaps TRBD1 (6 bases). Trimming left V 5 bases short and J 3 bases short, with 11 bases between. The CDR3 has 14 amino acids. The germline V gene encodes CDR1 SGHTA and CDR2 FQGNSA. This CDR3 is CASSPQTGGNTIYF. The CDR3 region has the DNA TGTGCCAGCAGCCCCCAGACAGGTGGAAACACCATATATTTT.

This clonotype was seen many times. The DNA of the CDR3 is TGTGCCAGCAGTGAAGAAATTGACATTCCAAAGCCCCAGCATTTT. This encodes CASSEEIDIPKPQHF. The rearrangement links TRBV6-1 to TRBJ1-5, with D hard to call. The CDR3 extends over 15 amino acids. Per the germline V gene, CDR1 is MNHNS and CDR2 is SASEGT. The V and J ends lost 1 base and 8 bases respectively, with 15 bases between them.

This clonotype occurred many times. The chain employs TRBV20-1 and TRBJ2-5, with unresolved D. The CDR3 extends over 10 amino acids. Germline-derived CDR1 and CDR2 are DFQATT and SNEGSKA (reference sequence). V lost 3 bases, J lost 8 bases, and 7 bases lay in between. CDR3 sequence reads: CSARRDTQYF. CDR3 coding DNA: TGCAGTGCTAGGCGTGATACCCAGTACTTC.

This clonotype has a handful of counts. V and J are TRBV5-1 and TRBJ2-7; D is undetermined. Trimming removed 0 bases at V and 4 bases at J, with 8 bases between. Germline V CDR1 and CDR2: SGHRS, YFSETQ. The CDR3 length is 13 residues. DNA of the CDR3: TGCGCCAGCAGCTTGGAATTACTGTACGAGCAGTACTTC. Protein product: CASSLELLYEQYF.

This clonotype was counted a single time. A read error is possible here, since a much larger clone lies one base away. The V call is TRBV6-6, the J call TRBJ2-7; 16 bases map to TRBD2. Looked up from germline, CDR1 is MNHNY and CDR2 is SVGAGI (reference sequence). CDR3 length: 15 residues. The CDR3 spells CASTGTSGRAGEQHF. The CDR3 nucleotides are TGTGCCAGCACCGGGACTAGCGGGAGGGCTGGCGAGCAGCACTTC.

This clonotype was seen many times. V usage is TRBV27 and J usage is TRBJ1-3; D unclear. The V end lost 2 bases, the J end lost 3 bases, and 8 bases lay between the germline ends. CDR1 and CDR2 (germline): MNHEY, SMNVEV (reference sequence). The CDR3 totals 14 residues. CDR3 residues: CASSLRPGGNTIYF. The CDR3 coding sequence is TGTGCCAGCAGTTTACGACCGGGTGGAAACACCATATATTTT.

This clonotype was observed at least ten times. This CDR3 is missing its conserved last phenylalanine or tryptophan, likely due to a read error. The rearrangement links TRBV7-2 to TRBJ2-5; D unresolved. Germline values: CDR1 SGHTA, CDR2 FQGNSA. Trimming removed 1 base from V and 7 bases from J, with 4 bases in between. This CDR3 has 11 residues. CDR3 sequence reads: CASSLDVTQYS. CDR3 nucleotides: TGTGCCAGCAGCTTAGACGTGACCCAGTACTCC.